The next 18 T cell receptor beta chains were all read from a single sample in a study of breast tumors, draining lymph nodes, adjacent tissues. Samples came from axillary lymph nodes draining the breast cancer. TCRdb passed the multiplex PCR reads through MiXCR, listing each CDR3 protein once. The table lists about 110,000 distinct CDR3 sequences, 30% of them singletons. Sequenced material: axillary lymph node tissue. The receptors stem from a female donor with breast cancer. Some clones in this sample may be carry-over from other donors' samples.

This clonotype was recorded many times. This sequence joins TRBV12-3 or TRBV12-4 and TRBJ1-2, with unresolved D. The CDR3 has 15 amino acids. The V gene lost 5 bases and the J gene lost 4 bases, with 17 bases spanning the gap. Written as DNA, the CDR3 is TGTGCCAGCAGTACTAGCCCCGCCGGACTCTATGGCTACACCTTC. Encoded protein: CASSTSPAGLYGYTF.

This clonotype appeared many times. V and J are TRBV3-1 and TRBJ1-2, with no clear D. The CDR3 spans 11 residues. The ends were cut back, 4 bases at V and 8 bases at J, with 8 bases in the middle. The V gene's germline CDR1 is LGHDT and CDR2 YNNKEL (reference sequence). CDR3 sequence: CASSRSTGYTF. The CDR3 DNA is TGTGCCAGCAGCCGATCGACAGGCTACACCTTC.

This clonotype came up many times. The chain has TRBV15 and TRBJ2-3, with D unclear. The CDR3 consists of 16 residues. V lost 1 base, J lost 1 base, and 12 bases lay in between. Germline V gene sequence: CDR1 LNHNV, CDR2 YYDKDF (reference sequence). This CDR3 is CATSRVQRVGTDTQYF. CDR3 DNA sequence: TGTGCCACCAGCAGAGTACAAAGGGTCGGCACAGATACGCAGTATTTT.

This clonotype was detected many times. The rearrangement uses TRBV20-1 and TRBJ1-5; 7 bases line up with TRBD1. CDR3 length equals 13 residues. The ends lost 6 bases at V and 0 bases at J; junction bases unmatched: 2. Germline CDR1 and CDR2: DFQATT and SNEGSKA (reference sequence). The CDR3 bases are TGCAGTGCCCGGGACAGTAGCAATCAGCCCCAGCATTTT. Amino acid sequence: CSARDSSNQPQHF.

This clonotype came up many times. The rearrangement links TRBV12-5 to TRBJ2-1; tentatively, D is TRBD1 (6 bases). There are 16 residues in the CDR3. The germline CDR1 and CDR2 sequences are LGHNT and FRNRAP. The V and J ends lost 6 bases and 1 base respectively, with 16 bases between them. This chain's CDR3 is CASGKYRDTSYNEQFF. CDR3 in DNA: TGTGCTAGTGGGAAATATCGGGACACTTCCTACAATGAGCAGTTCTTC.

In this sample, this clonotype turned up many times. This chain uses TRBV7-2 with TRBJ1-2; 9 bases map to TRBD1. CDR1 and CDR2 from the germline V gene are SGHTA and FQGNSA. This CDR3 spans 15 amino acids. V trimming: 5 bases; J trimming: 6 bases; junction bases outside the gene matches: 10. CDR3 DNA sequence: TGTGCCAGCAGCCCGAAGACAGGGGGAATGAATGGCTACACCTTC. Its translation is CASSPKTGGMNGYTF.

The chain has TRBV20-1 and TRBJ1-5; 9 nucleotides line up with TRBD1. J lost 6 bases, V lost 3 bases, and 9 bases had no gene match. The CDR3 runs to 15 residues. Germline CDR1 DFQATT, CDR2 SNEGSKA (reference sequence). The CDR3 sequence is CSARGGDRVGQPQHF. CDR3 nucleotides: TGCAGTGCTAGGGGGGGGGACAGGGTCGGTCAGCCCCAGCATTTT.

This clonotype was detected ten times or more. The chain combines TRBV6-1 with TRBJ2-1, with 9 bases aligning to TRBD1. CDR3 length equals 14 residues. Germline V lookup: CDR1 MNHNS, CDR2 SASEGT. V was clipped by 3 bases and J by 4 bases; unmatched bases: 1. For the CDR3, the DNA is TGTGCCAGCAGTGATGGGACAGGGTACAATGAGCAGTTCTTC. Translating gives CASSDGTGYNEQFF.

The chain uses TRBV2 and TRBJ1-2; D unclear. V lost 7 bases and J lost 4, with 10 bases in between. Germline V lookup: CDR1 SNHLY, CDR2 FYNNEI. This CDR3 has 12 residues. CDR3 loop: CASNPSSYGYTF. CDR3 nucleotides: TGTGCCAGCAACCCGTCTTCCTATGGCTACACCTTC. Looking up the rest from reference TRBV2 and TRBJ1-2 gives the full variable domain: EPEVTQTPSHQVTQMGQEVILRCVPISNHLYFYWYRQILGQKVEFLVSFYNNEISEKSEIFDDQFSVERPDGSNFTLKIRSTKLEDSAMYFCASNPSSYGYTFGSGTRLTVV.

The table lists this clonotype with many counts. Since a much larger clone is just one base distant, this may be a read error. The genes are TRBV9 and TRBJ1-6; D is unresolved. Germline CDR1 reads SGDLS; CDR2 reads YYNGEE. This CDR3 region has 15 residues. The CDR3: CASSEGRSGNSPPHF. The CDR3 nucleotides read TGTGCCAGCAGCGAGGGCAGGTCTGGTAATTCACCCCCCCACTTT.

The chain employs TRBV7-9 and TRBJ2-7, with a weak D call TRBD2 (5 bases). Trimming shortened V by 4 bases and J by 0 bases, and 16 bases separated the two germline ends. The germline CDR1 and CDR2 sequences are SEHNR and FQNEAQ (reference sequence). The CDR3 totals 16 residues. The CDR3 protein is CASSSPWTGSSYEQYF. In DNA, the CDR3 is TGTGCCAGCAGCTCACCATGGACGGGAAGCTCCTACGAGCAGTACTTC.

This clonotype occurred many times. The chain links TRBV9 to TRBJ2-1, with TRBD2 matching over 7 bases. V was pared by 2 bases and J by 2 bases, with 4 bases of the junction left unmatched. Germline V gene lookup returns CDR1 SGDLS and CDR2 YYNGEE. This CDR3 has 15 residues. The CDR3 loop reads CASSVGAGTYNEQFF. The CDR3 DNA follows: TGTGCCAGCAGCGTTGGAGCGGGGACCTACAATGAGCAGTTCTTC.

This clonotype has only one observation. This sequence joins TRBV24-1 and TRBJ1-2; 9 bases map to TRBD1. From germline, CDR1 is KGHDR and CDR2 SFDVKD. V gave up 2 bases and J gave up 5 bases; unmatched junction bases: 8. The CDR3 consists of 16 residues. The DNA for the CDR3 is TGTGCCACCAGTGATTCGGACAGGGGCCTTTGGTATGGCTACACCTTC. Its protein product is CATSDSDRGLWYGYTF.

The chain's CDR3 is CASSAGLGSSEEETQYF. The CDR3 coding sequence is TGTGCCAGCAGTGCCGGACTTGGGTCTAGCGAAGAAGAGACCCAGTACTTC. The chain carries TRBV7-3 and TRBJ2-5; D perhaps matches TRBD2 (6 bases). Germline-derived CDR1 and CDR2 are SGHTA and FQGTGA. The CDR3 is made up of 17 amino acids. V was shortened by 6 bases and J by 3 bases, with 23 bases between the two germline ends.

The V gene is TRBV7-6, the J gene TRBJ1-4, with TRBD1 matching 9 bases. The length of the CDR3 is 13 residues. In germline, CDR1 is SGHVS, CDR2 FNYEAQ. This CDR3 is CASLGTGSEKLFF. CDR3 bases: TGTGCTAGCCTCGGGACAGGGTCTGAAAAACTGTTTTTT. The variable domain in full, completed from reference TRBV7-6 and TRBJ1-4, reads GAGVSQSPRYKVTKRGQDVALRCDPISGHVSLYWYRQALGQGPEFLTYFNYEAQQDKSGLPNDRFSAERPEGSISTLTIQRTEQRDSAMYRCASLGTGSEKLFFGSGTQLSVL.

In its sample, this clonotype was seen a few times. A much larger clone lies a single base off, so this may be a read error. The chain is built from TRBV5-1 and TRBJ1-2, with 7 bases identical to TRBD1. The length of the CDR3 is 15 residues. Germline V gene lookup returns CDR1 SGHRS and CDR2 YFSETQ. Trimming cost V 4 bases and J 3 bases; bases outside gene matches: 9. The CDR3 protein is CASSVYRGGDYGYTF. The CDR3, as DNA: TGCGCCAGCAGCGTTTACAGGGGAGGAGACTATGGCTACACCTTC.

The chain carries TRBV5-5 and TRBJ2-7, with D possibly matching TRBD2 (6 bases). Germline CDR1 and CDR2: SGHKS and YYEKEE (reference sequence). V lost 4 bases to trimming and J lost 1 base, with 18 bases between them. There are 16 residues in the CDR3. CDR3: CASSHPGSGGSYEQYF. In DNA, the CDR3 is TGTGCCAGCAGCCACCCCGGGAGTGGAGGATCCTACGAGCAGTACTTC.

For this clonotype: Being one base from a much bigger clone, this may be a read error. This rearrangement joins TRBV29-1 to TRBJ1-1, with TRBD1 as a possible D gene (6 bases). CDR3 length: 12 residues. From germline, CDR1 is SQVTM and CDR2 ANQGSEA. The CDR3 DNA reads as TGCAGCGTTGCTTCGGGACACACTGGAGCTTTCTTT. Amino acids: CSVASGHTGAFF.